Detailed here is one T cell receptor beta chain. Antigen unknown. This record comes from a study of post-analysis software for immune sequencing data. Study summary: Patients with relapsing-remitting, secondary progressive and progressive-relapsing multiple sclerosis courses were all represented. Study observations and caveats: Compared with controls, patients showed significantly lower normalized Chao1 diversity. Five TRBV segments, TRBV5-6, TRBV5-1 and TRBV20-1 among them, were found more frequent in patients than controls. Under the F measure, samples that were prepared in one batch clustered strongly together.

The CDR3 loop spans 14 amino acids. Trimming stripped 1 base from V and 4 bases from J, with 9 bases between. CDR1 KGHSH and CDR2 LQKENI come from the germline V gene. Built from TCR beta cDNA, the libraries had unique molecular identifiers in them. TCRdb re-called the PCR reads with MiXCR, one entry per CDR3 protein. The table has 750,000 to 950,000 distinct CDR3 sequences, roughly 46% seen once; the top ten hold roughly 4.5%. The receptor's source is a girl aged 10-17 years with multiple sclerosis. The sample was blood. The chain joins TRBV18 to TRBJ2-3, with D hard to call. CDR3 sequence (DNA): TGTGCCAGCTCACCACTCGGAAGGGCAGATACGCAGTATTTT. Translation: CASSPLGRADTQYF.